The next 15 T cell receptor beta chains were all read from a single sample in a study of blood T cell repertoires in COVID-19. Produced via immunoSEQ multiplex PCR; TCRdb's table is partial and in-frame only. The profile covers about 420,000 clones, with 80% to 90% appearing a single time and 0.8% to 0.85% taken by the ten largest. Material: peripheral blood. These receptors were collected from a man aged 18-30 years with COVID-19, enrolled during active disease.

V is TRBV20-1 and J is TRBJ2-7; no clear D. The CDR3 covers 11 residues. Germline V gene sequence: CDR1 DFQATT, CDR2 SNEGSKA (reference sequence). V gave up 6 bases and J gave up 3 bases, with 9 bases separating them. The CDR3 protein is CSAQTSYEQYF. The CDR3 nucleotides are TGCAGTGCCCAGACAAGCTACGAGCAGTACTTC.

For the CDR3, the DNA is TGTGCCAGCAGTCCTCGGGACAGGGGGCGCGACGGGGAGCTGTTTTTT. It translates to CASSPRDRGRDGELFF. The chain combines TRBV28 with TRBJ2-2, with 12 bases lining up with TRBD1. Germline lookup yields CDR1 MDHEN and CDR2 SYDVKM. This CDR3 has 16 residues. J was trimmed by 7 bases and V by 5 bases; bases with no gene match: 8. The full variable domain, rest sourced from reference TRBV28 and TRBJ2-2, is DVKVTQSSRYLVKRTGEKVFLECVQDMDHENMFWYRQDPGLGLRLIYFSYDVKMKEKGDIPEGYSVSREKKERFSLILESASTNQTSMYLCASSPRDRGRDGELFFGEGSRLTVL.

This chain joins TRBV6-2 or TRBV6-3 and TRBJ2-7; a weak D match, TRBD1 (6 bases). V was pared by 6 bases and J by 2 bases, with 14 bases between. Germline CDR1 is MNHEY and CDR2 is SVGEGT. The CDR3 is made up of 14 amino acids. CDR3 sequence: CASSLLGQPYEQYF. CDR3 DNA sequence: TGTGCCAGCAGCTTACTCGGACAGCCCTACGAGCAGTACTTC.

The V gene is TRBV5-1, the J gene TRBJ1-3; 7 nucleotides align to TRBD1. J lost 4 bases, V lost 3 bases, and 4 bases had no gene match. Per the germline V gene, CDR1 is SGHRS and CDR2 is YFSETQ. The CDR3 extends over 14 amino acids. CDR3: CASSSTGNGNTIYF. For the CDR3, the DNA is TGCGCCAGCAGCTCGACAGGGAACGGAAACACCATATATTTT.

The rearrangement uses TRBV7-9 and TRBJ2-1; 10 nucleotides match TRBD2. Germline V gives CDR1 SEHNR, CDR2 FQNEAQ (reference sequence). The CDR3 sequence is 16 residues long. V shed 3 bases, J shed 3 bases, and the junction held 5 bases outside the gene matches. The CDR3 here is CASSLVTSGHYNEQFF. Here the CDR3 DNA reads TGTGCCAGCAGCTTGGTGACTAGCGGGCACTACAATGAGCAGTTCTTC. Drawing the rest from reference TRBV7-9 and TRBJ2-1, the complete variable domain is DTGVSQNPRHKITKRGQNVTFRCDPISEHNRLYWYRQTLGQGPEFLTYFQNEAQLEKSRLLSDRFSAERPKGSFSTLEIQRTEQGDSAMYLCASSLVTSGHYNEQFFGPGTRLTVL.

This clone was found a few times. At one end, the junction sequence differs from germline, possibly due to a read error. The genes are TRBV10-2 and TRBJ1-3; no definite D call. The CDR3 covers 11 residues. The V gene's germline CDR1 is WSHSY and CDR2 SAAADI. CDR3 nucleotide sequence: TGCGCCACCAGTTCGGGAAACACCATATATTTT. Amino acid sequence: CATSSGNTIYF.

The chain employs TRBV18 and TRBJ2-1; 10 positions match TRBD2. The germline CDR1 and CDR2 sequences are KGHSH and LQKENI. Germline trimming cut 2 bases from V and 9 bases from J; bases unmatched to any gene: 10. CDR3 length equals 16 residues. CDR3 loop: CASSPSASGSGGEQFF. The CDR3 DNA sequence: TGTGCCAGCTCACCATCGGCTAGCGGGAGTGGTGGTGAGCAGTTCTTC.

This clone showed up just a few times. The chain carries TRBV5-8 and TRBJ1-1, with TRBD1 matching over 9 bases. The V segment lost 6 bases and the J segment 6 bases; nucleotides outside the gene matches: 6. There are 13 residues in the CDR3. Germline V gene lookup returns CDR1 SGHTS and CDR2 YDEGEE. The CDR3 loop is CASIRQGGAEAFF. The CDR3 DNA sequence: TGTGCCAGCATCAGACAGGGGGGCGCTGAAGCTTTCTTT.

This chain links TRBV6-2 or TRBV6-3 with TRBJ1-1; 8 bases agree with TRBD1. This CDR3 is built from 13 residues. Germline lookup yields CDR1 MNHEY and CDR2 SVGEGT. V lost 6 bases, J lost 7 bases, and 7 bases stayed unmatched. CDR3 nucleotides: TGTGCCAGCAGCCAAGGACAGGGCGGTGAAGCTTTCTTT. It encodes CASSQGQGGEAFF.

V is TRBV2 and J is TRBJ2-2, with 12 bases identical to TRBD2. Germline assignment: CDR1 SNHLY and CDR2 FYNNEI. The J segment lost 5 bases and the V segment lost 8 bases, leaving 12 bases of the junction unmatched. The CDR3 is 17 amino acids. The CDR3 DNA is TGTGCCAGCCGGCAGCTAGCTAGCGGGAGGGGAACCGGGGAGCTGTTTTTT. Its protein product is CASRQLASGRGTGELFF.

The genes are TRBV7-3 and TRBJ1-2, with 10 bases identical to TRBD1. The CDR3 runs 14 residues. V gave up 2 bases and J gave up 7 bases; unmatched junction bases: 4. The germline V gene has CDR1 SGHTA and CDR2 FQGTGA. In DNA, the CDR3 is TGTGCCAGCAGCTTAGATGGGACAGGGGTTGGCTACACCTTC. It encodes CASSLDGTGVGYTF. Filled out from reference TRBV7-3 and TRBJ1-2, the complete variable domain reads GAGVSQTPSNKVTEKGKYVELRCDPISGHTALYWYRQSLGQGPEFLIYFQGTGAADDSGLPNDRFFAVRPEGSVSTLKIQRTERGDSAVYLCASSLDGTGVGYTFGSGTRLTVV.

The V call is TRBV5-1, the J call TRBJ2-1; tentative D call: TRBD2 (6 bases). Germline loops: CDR1 SGHRS, CDR2 YFSETQ. This CDR3 is 15 amino acids long. V was shortened by 0 bases and J by 2 bases, with 9 bases between the two germline ends. The CDR3 DNA follows: TGCGCCAGCAGCTTGGAAGGAGGGCCCTACAATGAGCAGTTCTTC. Residues: CASSLEGGPYNEQFF.

The CDR3 DNA sequence: TGCAGTGCTAGTGGCGACAGTTCTACAACGCAGTATTTT. It specifies CSASGDSSTTQYF. The chain joins TRBV20-1 to TRBJ2-3; a weak D match, TRBD1 (5 bases). The CDR3 loop spans 13 amino acids. The germline V gene encodes CDR1 DFQATT and CDR2 SNEGSKA (reference sequence). The V end lost 3 bases, the J end lost 9 bases, and 16 bases lay between the germline ends.

V usage is TRBV7-9 and J usage is TRBJ2-7; TRBD2 aligns across 8 bases. The CDR3 totals 16 residues. CDR1 and CDR2 from the germline V gene are SEHNR and FQNEAQ (reference sequence). V was pared by 5 bases and J by 6 bases, with 15 bases of the junction left unmatched. The CDR3 here is CASSTRGGLAGGEQYF. The CDR3 coding sequence is TGTGCCAGCAGCACACGTGGAGGGCTAGCGGGTGGCGAGCAGTACTTC.

As DNA, the CDR3 is TGTGCCAGCAGCTCTCTGACTAGCGGGCTCTACGAGCAGTACTTC. As protein: CASSSLTSGLYEQYF. The V and J genes are TRBV13 and TRBJ2-7, with 10 bases lining up with TRBD2. The trim removed 4 bases at V and 3 bases at J, leaving 6 bases unmatched. This CDR3 comprises 15 residues. Germline V lookup: CDR1 PRHDT, CDR2 FYEKMQ (reference sequence).